The 24 T cell receptor beta chains in this list originate from one sample, sequenced in a study of blood T cell repertoires in COVID-19. The protocol was immunoSEQ multiplex PCR, while the TCRdb copy is restricted to in-frame clones and leaves out a portion. The table records 350,000 to 450,000 clones, about nine tenths of them present only once. Sequencing used peripheral blood. These receptors were obtained from a woman between 35 and 50 years old with COVID-19, enrolled during active disease.

V and J are TRBV7-2 and TRBJ2-1; 9 bases fit TRBD1. The CDR3 length is 16 residues. The trim removed 5 bases at V and 7 bases at J, leaving 12 bases unmatched. Germline-derived CDR1 and CDR2 are SGHTA and FQGNSA. The CDR3 region has the DNA TGTGCCAGCAGCCTAGGAATTACAGGGGGCACGAATGAGCAGTTCTTC. It yields the protein CASSLGITGGTNEQFF.

The V and J genes are TRBV5-1 and TRBJ1-2; 10 bases map to TRBD1. CDR1 is SGHRS and CDR2 is YFSETQ in the germline V gene. The trim removed 4 bases at V and 8 bases at J, leaving 8 bases unmatched. The CDR3 consists of 14 residues. The CDR3 coding sequence is TGCGCCAGCAGCCTCCCGGGACAGGGGCACGGCTACACCTTC. It codes for CASSLPGQGHGYTF. The variable domain in full, with the rest retrieved from reference TRBV5-1 and TRBJ1-2, is KAGVTQTPRYLIKTRGQQVTLSCSPISGHRSVSWYQQTPGQGLQFLFEYFSETQRNKGNFPGRFSGRQFSNSRSEMNVSTLELGDSALYLCASSLPGQGHGYTFGSGTRLTVV.

V and J are TRBV19 and TRBJ1-2, with D perhaps matching TRBD1 (6 bases). Germline CDR1 is LNHDA and CDR2 is SQIVND (reference sequence). V lost 4 bases to trimming and J lost 4 bases, with 16 bases between them. The CDR3 runs to 15 residues. The DNA for the CDR3 is TGTGCCAGTAGTAGAGGGTCACGGGGGGCCTATGGCTACACCTTC. Protein sequence: CASSRGSRGAYGYTF.

The chain links TRBV24-1 to TRBJ1-5; 8 bases map to TRBD1. The ends lost 4 bases at V and 7 bases at J; junction bases unmatched: 8. Germline V CDR1 and CDR2: KGHDR, SFDVKD. The CDR3 has 15 amino acids. DNA of the CDR3: TGTGCCACCAGTGACCCAACAGGGGGGAACCAGCCCCAGCATTTT. It yields the protein CATSDPTGGNQPQHF.

Concerning this clone itself: The sample contains more than one DNA sequence encoding this CDR3. This chain connects TRBV10-3 to TRBJ1-2; TRBD1 aligns across 8 bases. This CDR3 is 13 amino acids long. Germline values: CDR1 ENHRY, CDR2 SYGVKD. V trimming: 4 bases; J trimming: 6 bases; junction bases outside the gene matches: 4. As DNA, the CDR3 is TGTGCCATCAGTGTGGACAGGGCCGATGGCTACACCTTC. It translates to CAISVDRADGYTF.

The V call is TRBV4-3, the J call TRBJ2-2, with D possibly being TRBD2 (6 bases). CDR1 and CDR2 (germline): LGHNA, YSLEER. CDR3 size: 14 residues. Trimming shortened V by 5 bases and J by 4 bases, and 11 bases separated the two germline ends. CDR3 DNA: TGCGCCAGCAGCACGCTAGCGAGCACCGGGGAGCTGTTTTTT. Amino acid sequence: CASSTLASTGELFF.

The chain has TRBV28 and TRBJ1-2; D not certain. Trimming stripped 1 base from V and 6 bases from J, with 6 bases between. Germline CDR1 is MDHEN and CDR2 is SYDVKM. The CDR3 sequence is 12 residues long. CDR3 nucleotides: TGTGCCAGCAGTTTATCCCCGGATGGCTACACCTTC. It translates to CASSLSPDGYTF.

In its sample, this clone was seen once. The chain joins TRBV7-3 to TRBJ2-5; a possible D gene is TRBD2 (6 bases). The CDR3 is 15 residues long. Germline-derived CDR1 and CDR2 are SGHTA and FQGTGA. V was pared by 5 bases and J by 5 bases, with 18 bases between. The CDR3 coding sequence is TGTGCCAGCAGCCCCGGGGTGGCGGGAATGGAGACCCAGTACTTC. This sequence encodes CASSPGVAGMETQYF.

About this clone: Other DNA sequences within the sample encode an identical CDR3. The chain uses TRBV27 and TRBJ1-1, with D possibly matching TRBD1 (5 bases). V was shortened by 3 bases and J by 0 bases, with 11 bases between the two germline ends. CDR1 and CDR2 from the germline V gene are MNHEY and SMNVEV (reference sequence). This CDR3 has 15 amino acids. The CDR3 reads CASSLGGTVNTEAFF. CDR3 bases: TGTGCCAGCAGTTTGGGCGGGACGGTGAACACTGAAGCTTTCTTT.

V usage is TRBV9 and J usage is TRBJ2-5, with a weak D call TRBD1 (5 bases). Between the trimmed V and J ends, which lost 1 base and 2 bases, there was a span of 15 bases. The CDR3 consists of 16 residues. The germline V gene encodes CDR1 SGDLS and CDR2 YYNGEE. The CDR3 DNA reads TGTGCCAGCAGCGTAAGGGTAGGGGCCCCTCAAGAGACCCAGTACTTC. Translating it yields CASSVRVGAPQETQYF.

This clone was counted a single time. This chain connects TRBV11-2 to TRBJ2-2; TRBD2 matches 9 bases. Trimming took 4 bases from V and 4 from J; bases not matched to a gene: 4. The CDR3 has 15 amino acids. Germline values: CDR1 SGHAT, CDR2 FQNNGV. CDR3 loop: CASSSQAGGTGELFF. CDR3 DNA: TGTGCCAGCAGCTCCCAAGCGGGGGGCACCGGGGAGCTGTTTTTT.

This chain connects TRBV27 to TRBJ2-7; 11 positions match TRBD2. V dropped 0 bases and J dropped 3; count of bases not matched to a gene: 1. Germline V gene sequence: CDR1 MNHEY, CDR2 SMNVEV (reference sequence). This CDR3 contains 15 residues. The DNA of the CDR3 is TGTGCCAGCAGTTTATCGGGACTAGCGGTCTACGAGCAGTACTTC. This gives the protein CASSLSGLAVYEQYF.

CDR3 protein: CAGAGSWQTDTQYF. As DNA, the CDR3 is TGTGCAGGTGCCGGGTCCTGGCAAACAGATACGCAGTATTTT. The chain recombines TRBV6-6 with TRBJ2-3; no definite D call. CDR3 length equals 14 residues. Germline values: CDR1 MNHNY, CDR2 SVGAGI (reference sequence).

This chain joins TRBV6-2 or TRBV6-3 and TRBJ1-1, with 8 bases fitting TRBD1. With V trimmed by 2 bases and J by 9 bases, 5 bases remained unmatched. Germline-derived CDR1 and CDR2 are MNHEY and SVGEGT. CDR3 length: 13 amino acids. CDR3: CASSYDGQGKAFF. The CDR3 DNA reads as TGTGCCAGCAGTTACGACGGACAGGGCAAAGCTTTCTTT.

The chain couples TRBV18 to TRBJ2-3, with TRBD2 identical over 12 bases. Looked up from germline, CDR1 is KGHSH and CDR2 is LQKENI. V shed 3 bases and J 4 bases; nucleotides not matched to a gene: 8. The CDR3 totals 17 residues. The CDR3 region is CASSPPGRLAGADTQYF. CDR3 DNA: TGTGCCAGCTCACCCCCCGGCCGACTAGCGGGGGCAGATACGCAGTATTTT.

This clone was found once. The chain has TRBV5-1 and TRBJ2-2, with D perhaps matching TRBD1 (5 bases). The V and J ends lost 7 bases and 0 bases respectively, with 22 bases between them. CDR1 SGHRS and CDR2 YFSETQ come from the germline V gene. This CDR3 is built from 18 residues. CDR3 nucleotide sequence: TGCGCCAGCGCCCCCCTAAACTCAGGGTTGGCGAACACCGGGGAGCTGTTTTTT. It codes for CASAPLNSGLANTGELFF.

Here the CDR3 reads CASSQGYEGAEAFF. The CDR3 region has the DNA TGTGCTAGTTCACAGGGGTATGAGGGCGCTGAAGCTTTCTTT. The J gene is TRBJ1-1, the V gene TRBV12-5; 7 bases align to TRBD1. Germline V lookup: CDR1 LGHNT, CDR2 FRNRAP. The CDR3 is 14 residues long. The J segment lost 6 bases and the V segment lost 8 bases, leaving 12 bases of the junction unmatched.

The chain uses TRBV19 and TRBJ1-5, with D possibly being TRBD1 (6 bases). CDR1 LNHDA and CDR2 SQIVND come from the germline V gene (reference sequence). Trimming stripped 6 bases from V and 3 bases from J, with 9 bases between. The CDR3 spans 13 residues. Here the CDR3 reads CASRSGVNQPQHF. DNA for the CDR3: TGTGCCAGTAGATCAGGGGTCAATCAGCCCCAGCATTTT.

This clone was found once. CDR3 loop: CSVVGSSVETQYF. CDR3 DNA: TGCAGCGTTGTGGGTTCTAGCGTAGAGACCCAGTACTTC. The V call is TRBV29-1, the J call TRBJ2-5; possible D gene TRBD2, 6 bases. CDR1 is SQVTM, CDR2 ANQGSEA, per germline. The V end lost 4 bases, the J end lost 4 bases, and 13 bases lay between the germline ends. This CDR3 region has 13 residues.

Here the CDR3 DNA reads TGTGCCAGCAGTGAAGGTCGGAACACTGAAGCTTTCTTT. Its protein is CASSEGRNTEAFF. The gene calls are TRBV6-1 and TRBJ1-1; no firm D call. The CDR3 spans 13 residues. Germline-derived CDR1 and CDR2 are MNHNS and SASEGT. Trimming removed 1 base from V and 1 base from J, with 4 bases in between.

Turning to this clone: Other nucleotide sequences in the sample specify the same CDR3. V is TRBV7-9 and J is TRBJ1-3; a possible D gene is TRBD1 (5 bases). CDR3 length: 14 amino acids. V lost 6 bases and J 1 base, leaving 10 bases between the germline ends. Germline V gene sequence: CDR1 SEHNR, CDR2 FQNEAQ (reference sequence). The CDR3 sequence: CASSVDSSGNTIYF. The CDR3 nucleotides read TGTGCCAGCAGTGTCGACAGTTCTGGAAACACCATATATTTT. Full variable domain (rest looked up from reference TRBV7-9 and TRBJ1-3): DTGVSQNPRHKITKRGQNVTFRCDPISEHNRLYWYRQTLGQGPEFLTYFQNEAQLEKSRLLSDRFSAERPKGSFSTLEIQRTEQGDSAMYLCASSVDSSGNTIYFGEGSWLTVV.

The genes are TRBV2 and TRBJ1-4; the D is unclear. Germline V gene data show CDR1 as SNHLY and CDR2 as FYNNEI. The CDR3 loop spans 13 amino acids. The V gene lost 6 bases and the J gene lost 3 bases, with 8 bases spanning the gap. The CDR3 sequence: CASRATANEKLFF. The CDR3 nucleotides read TGTGCCAGCAGGGCAACAGCTAATGAAAAACTGTTTTTT.

The chain carries TRBV5-1 and TRBJ2-7; D remains unclear. V lost 3 bases and J 0 bases, leaving 10 bases between the germline ends. CDR3 size: 14 residues. Germline assignment: CDR1 SGHRS and CDR2 YFSETQ. The CDR3 DNA reads TGCGCCAGCAGCTCTCGGTTAAGCTCCTACGAGCAGTACTTC. Protein sequence: CASSSRLSSYEQYF.

The chain recombines TRBV27 with TRBJ2-2, with D unresolved. V was cut by 6 bases and J by 0 bases, with 11 bases left in between. Germline values: CDR1 MNHEY, CDR2 SMNVEV (reference sequence). The CDR3 contains 15 residues. CDR3 sequence: CASSTWSANTGELFF. In nucleotides, the CDR3 is TGTGCCAGCAGCACTTGGTCCGCGAACACCGGGGAGCTGTTTTTT.